The clone carrying this T cell receptor (beta chain) was found many times. These data originate in a study of blood T cells in healthy people across ages. Germline CDR1 is SQVTM and CDR2 is ANQGSEA. This CDR3 comprises 14 residues. Trimming cost V 4 bases and J 5 bases, with 15 bases left between them. PCR was performed a second time for about 7 to 12 cycles using a sample-barcoded 5' primer and a J-beta primer mix. Any given sample supplied a minimum of 2.5 million CDR3-containing paired-end reads. TCRdb re-called the 5' RACE reads with MiXCR, one entry per CDR3 protein. The profile shows more than 900,000 distinct CDR3 sequences, under 35% of them singletons. These same data were also listed under a study on T cells of mothers and their children.

The specimen was blood. V is TRBV29-1 and J is TRBJ2-1; the D gene is possibly TRBD1 (5 bases). The clonotype comes from a woman aged 40-49 years in good health. CDR3 bases: TGCAGCGTTGGAACGGACACACTGGACAATGAGCAGTTCTTC. It yields the protein CSVGTDTLDNEQFF.